This TCR beta chain is drawn from a study of blood T cell repertoires in COVID-19. Overall study context: From the United States, Italy and Spain came samples of acute and convalescent COVID-19. Sources were T cells, B-cell-depleted T cells, or PBMCs; the material itself was cDNA or gDNA.

This CDR3 has 17 residues. Trimming left V 0 bases short and J 0 bases short, with 12 bases between. Germline CDR1 reads SEHNR; CDR2 reads FQNEAQ (reference sequence). As processed by the authors: Amplifying reference gene primers gave estimates of nucleated cell counts. Here immunoSEQ multiplex PCR was the method, and the copy in TCRdb shows in-frame clones only, minus some. V and J calls plus clone size are reproduced from that table; the DNA served to infer D and trimming. Among tens of thousands of clones listed, approximately 79% were seen once. The sequenced sample consisted of peripheral blood. This TCR was recovered from a man older than 75 with active COVID-19. The V and J genes are TRBV7-9 and TRBJ1-3; tentatively, D is TRBD1 (5 bases). CDR3 protein: CASSLARKGDSGNTIYF. CDR3 coding DNA: TGTGCCAGCAGCTTAGCGAGAAAAGGGGACTCTGGAAACACCATATATTTT. Variable domain in full (rest from reference TRBV7-9 and TRBJ1-3): DTGVSQNPRHKITKRGQNVTFRCDPISEHNRLYWYRQTLGQGPEFLTYFQNEAQLEKSRLLSDRFSAERPKGSFSTLEIQRTEQGDSAMYLCASSLARKGDSGNTIYFGEGSWLTVV.